One and the same sample provided the 2 T cell receptor beta chains below, sequenced in a study of tumor and adjacent non-tumor tissue in lung cancer. A modified ARM-PCR protocol with three rounds of nested PCR amplified TCRbeta. Using its own MiXCR run on the multiplex PCR reads, TCRdb lists one record per CDR3 protein. The sample has about 60,000 distinct CDR3 sequences, roughly 57% seen once; the top ten hold more than 30%. No cell sorting was done before RNA was extracted from the tissue. Distant lung tissue was collected more than 3 cm away from the tumor edge. Sequenced sample: distant non-tumor lung tissue. The receptor set was obtained from an older man with non-small cell lung cancer.

In its sample, this clonotype was seen many times. V usage is TRBV5-4 and J usage is TRBJ1-2, with 7 bases identical to TRBD1. This CDR3 has 15 amino acids. With V trimmed by 0 bases and J by 1 base, 3 bases remained unmatched. Germline assignment: CDR1 SGHNT and CDR2 YYREEE (reference sequence). CDR3: CASSLETGSNYGYTF. In nucleotides, the CDR3 is TGTGCCAGCAGCTTGGAGACAGGGAGTAACTATGGCTACACCTTC.

This clonotype was counted many times. The chain joins TRBV28 to TRBJ2-7; possible D gene TRBD1, 6 bases. The CDR3 runs to 14 residues. Trimming left V 5 bases short and J 1 base short, with 12 bases between. Germline V gene data show CDR1 as MDHEN and CDR2 as SYDVKM. The CDR3 nucleotides read TGTGCCAGCAGTAAACCCAGGGGATCCTACGAGCAGTACTTC. Amino acids: CASSKPRGSYEQYF.